One T cell receptor beta chain is described in this entry. Its specificity is unknown. Clones were read by immunoSEQ multiplex PCR, and TCRdb kept only the in-frame ones, dropping some. This sample has over 120,000 clones; around nine tenths occur once, and the top ten carry more than 10%. This entry belongs to a study of radiation and T cells in renal cell carcinoma. For the study at large: Nephrectomy followed 15 Gy stereotactic body radiation by 4 weeks.

Time point: baseline pretreatment blood. Treatment denoted: 15 Gy SBRT to primary tumor, nephrectomy 4 weeks later. Serial blood draws occurred at baseline and 2 and 4 weeks post-SBRT. Clear cell pathology was present in this patient's renal cell carcinoma. General study points: No pretreatment tumor biopsies were available for baseline clonotypes.

The sequence derives from a woman between 45 and 60 years old with renal cell carcinoma. Source: blood, taken from a patient whose treatment included radiotherapy and nephrectomy.

In DNA, the CDR3 is TGTGCCAGCAGCTTGGGGTCTAGCGGGGGCAATGAGCAGTTCTTC. This translates into CASSLGSSGGNEQFF. This chain connects TRBV13 to TRBJ2-1; 10 bases are shared with TRBD2. The CDR3 spans 15 residues. Trimming at V came to 3 bases and at J to 6 bases, leaving 5 bases not matched to a gene. Germline V lookup: CDR1 PRHDT, CDR2 FYEKMQ (reference sequence).